This TCR beta chain was captured by sequencing in a study of blood T cell repertoires in COVID-19. Study context: PBMCs, B-cell-depleted T cells, or T cells were the source of the cDNA or gDNA that made up the material.

The CDR3 has 17 amino acids. Participant-given clinical history determined each cohort assignment. Recovery meant two consecutive negative NP/OP PCR tests, professional clearance, or resolved symptoms. Sequencing was performed with immunoSEQ multiplex PCR; in TCRdb, only in-frame clones are kept and a portion is missing. The sample lists 320,000 or so clones; approximately 84% were seen once. This chain joins TRBV12-1 and TRBJ1-5. TRBV12-1 is reported as a pseudogene. This sequence originates from a woman in her 30s who had recovered from COVID-19. Specimen: PBMCs or T cells enriched from blood (not recorded which). The CDR3, as DNA: TGTGCCAGCAGCTTTGGTGGACTAGGTGGGGACAATCAGCCCCAGCATTTT. Translation gives CASSFGGLGGDNQPQHF.